One sample yielded the 22 T cell receptor beta chains listed below, sequenced in a study of shared clonotypes between healthy human individuals. Terminally differentiated effector memory CD45RA+ cells were excluded from the naive CD8 cells, which were CD45RO-negative and positively selected for CCR7. Only in-frame clones appear in the TCRdb table, and some are missing; sequencing was by immunoSEQ multiplex PCR. In the table there are roughly 650,000 clones, 95% to 96% of which are singletons. Sequenced material: naive CD8+ T cells sorted from blood. Receptors were obtained from a woman aged 30 to 39 in good health.

V gene TRBV29-1 combines with J gene TRBJ1-1, with 9 bases matching TRBD1. There are 13 residues in the CDR3. CDR1 is SQVTM, CDR2 ANQGSEA, per germline. The junction had 5 bases not matched to a gene; V was cut back by 1 base and J by 8 bases. The CDR3, as DNA: TGCAGCGTTGAAGTCGGGGACAGGGCAGAAGCTTTCTTT. As protein: CSVEVGDRAEAFF.

This clone was recorded only once. The chain's CDR3 is CASFIGGGTEAFF. The CDR3 DNA is TGTGCCAGCTTCATAGGGGGCGGTACTGAAGCTTTCTTT. The chain employs TRBV28 and TRBJ1-1, with 7 nucleotides matching TRBD1. V shed 8 bases, J shed 5 bases, and the junction held 8 bases outside the gene matches. This CDR3 contains 13 residues. The germline V gene has CDR1 MDHEN and CDR2 SYDVKM.

This chain links TRBV7-9 with TRBJ2-5; 11 positions match TRBD2. Germline CDR1 and CDR2: SEHNR and FQNEAQ (reference sequence). The CDR3 covers 14 residues. With 6 bases clipped from V and 4 bases from J, the junction kept 4 bases outside the gene matches. The CDR3 DNA reads as TGTGCCAGCAGTTCCCTAGCGGGAGGAGAGACCCAGTACTTC. Amino acids: CASSSLAGGETQYF.

This chain uses TRBV29-1 with TRBJ2-7; D call uncertain. Between the trimmed V and J ends, which lost 2 bases and 5 bases, there was a span of 13 bases. The CDR3 covers 13 residues. Germline loops: CDR1 SQVTM, CDR2 ANQGSEA. The CDR3 DNA sequence: TGCAGCGTTGAATTGGGTCCTAGGGACGAGCAGTACTTC. Translated, it gives CSVELGPRDEQYF.

In nucleotides, the CDR3 is TGTGCCTGGACGGGAGGAGATGAGCAGTACTTC. This codes for CAWTGGDEQYF. This chain links TRBV30 with TRBJ2-7; TRBD2 matches at 7 bases. The CDR3 has 11 residues. V lost 4 bases, J lost 7 bases, and 4 bases stayed unmatched. The germline CDR1 and CDR2 sequences are GTSNPN and SVGIG (reference sequence).

CDR3 in amino acids: CASSFGLAGVIADTQYF. The CDR3 DNA follows: TGCGCCAGCAGCTTTGGGCTAGCGGGAGTCATCGCAGATACGCAGTATTTT. This rearrangement joins TRBV5-1 to TRBJ2-3, with 10 bases lining up with TRBD2. Germline V gives CDR1 SGHRS, CDR2 YFSETQ. The CDR3 has 17 amino acids. Unmatched junction bases numbered 10, after V lost 2 bases and J lost 4 bases.

The J gene is TRBJ2-7, the V gene TRBV7-2; D remains unclear. This CDR3 has 17 residues. Deletions cut 5 bases from V and 0 bases from J, with 20 bases between. The germline gives CDR1 SGHTA, CDR2 FQGNSA. Here the CDR3 DNA reads TGTGCCAGCAGCCCTAGATACCACGTGCGGAGCTCCTACGAGCAGTACTTC. This translates into CASSPRYHVRSSYEQYF.

The chain uses TRBV6-1 and TRBJ1-5, with 11 nucleotides matching TRBD1. The CDR3 has 14 amino acids. Germline CDR1 MNHNS, CDR2 SASEGT. J lost 6 bases, V lost 8 bases, and 6 bases had no gene match. The CDR3 DNA reads as TGTGCCAGCGGAGGGACAGGGGGACGTCAGCCCCAGCATTTT. It translates to CASGGTGGRQPQHF.

This clone was seen once. Other DNA sequences in this sample translate to the same CDR3. The chain joins TRBV28 to TRBJ2-1; possibly TRBD1 for D (6 bases). Trimming took 6 bases from V and 7 from J, leaving 10 bases between them. This CDR3 spans 12 amino acids. CDR1 is MDHEN, CDR2 SYDVKM, per germline. In nucleotides, the CDR3 is TGTGCCAGCAGCCCTCAGGGGAATGAGCAGTTCTTC. Encoded protein: CASSPQGNEQFF.

V is TRBV13 and J is TRBJ2-1, with 11 bases lining up with TRBD2. J gave up 9 bases and V 5 bases, and 18 bases lay outside the gene matches. Germline loops: CDR1 PRHDT, CDR2 FYEKMQ (reference sequence). The CDR3 spans 18 residues. CDR3 nucleotide sequence: TGTGCCAGCAGCCCCACCCTCACCGGACTAGCGGGTGGGGTTGAGCAGTTCTTC. It yields the protein CASSPTLTGLAGGVEQFF.

The chain combines TRBV5-4 with TRBJ2-7, with 7 bases identical to TRBD1. The CDR3 length is 13 residues. J was trimmed by 3 bases and V by 4 bases; bases with no gene match: 4. The germline CDR1 and CDR2 sequences are SGHNT and YYREEE (reference sequence). The CDR3 region is CASSTDRSYEQYF. The CDR3 DNA reads as TGTGCCAGCAGCACGGACAGGAGCTACGAGCAGTACTTC. The full variable domain, rest sourced from reference TRBV5-4 and TRBJ2-7, is ETGVTQSPTHLIKTRGQQVTLRCSSQSGHNTVSWYQQALGQGPQFIFQYYREEENGRGNFPPRFSGLQFPNYSSELNVNALELDDSALYLCASSTDRSYEQYFGPGTRLTVT.

The chain is built from TRBV2 and TRBJ1-2; D possibly corresponds to TRBD1 (5 bases). This CDR3 is 15 amino acids long. V was pared by 1 base and J by 3 bases, with 12 bases between. From germline, CDR1 is SNHLY and CDR2 FYNNEI. Here the CDR3 DNA reads TGTGCCAGCAGTGAAGAGACAGTCGACTACTATGGCTACACCTTC. It codes for CASSEETVDYYGYTF.

The rearrangement links TRBV2 to TRBJ2-1, with 13 positions matching TRBD2. Per the germline V gene, CDR1 is SNHLY and CDR2 is FYNNEI. The CDR3 is made up of 15 amino acids. With V trimmed by 6 bases and J by 4 bases, 3 bases remained unmatched. The CDR3 sequence: CASSPTSGGYNEQFF. The CDR3 DNA is TGTGCCAGCAGCCCGACTAGCGGGGGGTACAATGAGCAGTTCTTC.

The V gene is TRBV2, the J gene TRBJ1-1; D remains ambiguous. Per germline, CDR1 SNHLY and CDR2 FYNNEI. The CDR3 sequence is 12 residues long. The ends were cut back, 8 bases at V and 4 bases at J, with 11 bases in the middle. CDR3 protein: CASLILPTEAFF. The CDR3 bases are TGTGCCAGCCTTATCTTGCCCACTGAAGCTTTCTTT.

The chain links TRBV7-2 to TRBJ2-7; D might be TRBD1 (6 bases). V lost 5 bases and J 6 bases, leaving 11 bases between the germline ends. Germline CDR1 is SGHTA and CDR2 is FQGNSA. The CDR3 has 12 residues. The CDR3 bases are TGTGCCAGCAGCCCCCGGACAGCCGAGCAGTACTTC. Its translation: CASSPRTAEQYF.

This chain connects TRBV5-1 to TRBJ2-5; a possible D gene is TRBD2 (5 bases). The CDR3 is 14 amino acids. Germline V gives CDR1 SGHRS, CDR2 YFSETQ. V lost 6 bases, J lost 2 bases, and 14 bases lay in between. CDR3: CASTVEGPQETQYF. DNA of the CDR3: TGCGCCAGCACCGTCGAGGGCCCACAAGAGACCCAGTACTTC. Filled out from reference TRBV5-1 and TRBJ2-5, the complete variable domain reads KAGVTQTPRYLIKTRGQQVTLSCSPISGHRSVSWYQQTPGQGLQFLFEYFSETQRNKGNFPGRFSGRQFSNSRSEMNVSTLELGDSALYLCASTVEGPQETQYFGPGTRLLVL.

The chain recombines TRBV15 with TRBJ2-7; 9 bases map to TRBD1. CDR1 and CDR2 (germline): LNHNV, YYDKDF (reference sequence). V lost 5 bases and J lost 6; bases outside the gene matches: 8. This CDR3 comprises 14 residues. CDR3 region: CATSGPGTGFEQYF. CDR3 nucleotides: TGTGCCACCAGCGGCCCCGGGACAGGGTTCGAGCAGTACTTC.

The chain carries TRBV27 and TRBJ2-7; a weak D match, TRBD2 (6 bases). Germline V gene lookup returns CDR1 MNHEY and CDR2 SMNVEV (reference sequence). The CDR3 runs 18 residues. Trimming removed 0 bases at V and 0 bases at J, with 18 bases between. CDR3: CASSLSTTPGLRSYEQYF. CDR3 nucleotides: TGTGCCAGCAGTTTATCGACTACACCGGGACTGCGCTCCTACGAGCAGTACTTC.

The chain recombines TRBV29-1 with TRBJ2-2; D is perhaps TRBD1 (5 bases). Trimming removed 2 bases from V and 4 bases from J, with 11 bases in between. This CDR3 is 14 amino acids long. Germline assignment: CDR1 SQVTM and CDR2 ANQGSEA. The CDR3 sequence is CSVEPRESTGELFF. The CDR3 nucleotides read TGCAGCGTTGAACCCAGGGAATCCACCGGGGAGCTGTTTTTT.

This clone showed up just once. DNA of the CDR3: TGCGCCAGCAGCCAAGAAGGGTCTCTCGGGCAAGAGACCCAGTACTTC. Its protein is CASSQEGSLGQETQYF. V is TRBV4-1 and J is TRBJ2-5; D uncertain. CDR3 size: 16 residues. The V gene's germline CDR1 is MGHRA and CDR2 YSYEKL. Trimming took off 0 bases at V and 2 bases at J, with 13 bases between the two ends.

This chain uses TRBV27 with TRBJ2-2; unclear D gene. There are 12 residues in the CDR3. CDR1 and CDR2 (germline): MNHEY, SMNVEV (reference sequence). Trimming cost V 5 bases and J 4 bases, with 5 bases left between them. The CDR3 sequence: CASSQITGELFF. CDR3 bases: TGTGCCAGCAGTCAGATCACCGGGGAGCTGTTTTTT.

The chain uses TRBV4-1 and TRBJ2-2, with 7 bases lining up with TRBD2. This CDR3 has 16 amino acids. Germline V gives CDR1 MGHRA, CDR2 YSYEKL. V dropped 0 bases and J dropped 5; count of bases not matched to a gene: 6. Written as DNA, the CDR3 is TGCGCCAGCAGCCAAGAGGTACGGGAGGAAACCGGGGAGCTGTTTTTT. Protein sequence: CASSQEVREETGELFF.